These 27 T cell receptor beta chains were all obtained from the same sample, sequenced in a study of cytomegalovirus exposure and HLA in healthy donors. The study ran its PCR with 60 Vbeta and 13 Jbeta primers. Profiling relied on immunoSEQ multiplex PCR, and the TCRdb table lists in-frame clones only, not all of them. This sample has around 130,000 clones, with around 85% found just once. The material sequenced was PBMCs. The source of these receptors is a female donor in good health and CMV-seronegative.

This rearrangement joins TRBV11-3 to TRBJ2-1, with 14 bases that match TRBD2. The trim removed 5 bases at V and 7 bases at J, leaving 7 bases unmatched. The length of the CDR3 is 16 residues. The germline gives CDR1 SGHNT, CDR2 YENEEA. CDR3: CASSQGLAGGRNEQFF. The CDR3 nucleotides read TGTGCCAGCAGCCAAGGACTAGCGGGAGGTAGAAATGAGCAGTTCTTC.

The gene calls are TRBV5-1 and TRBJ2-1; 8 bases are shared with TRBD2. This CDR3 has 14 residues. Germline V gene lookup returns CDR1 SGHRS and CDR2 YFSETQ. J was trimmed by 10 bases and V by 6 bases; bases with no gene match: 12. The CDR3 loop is CASNLAGGVQEQFF. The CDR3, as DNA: TGCGCCAGCAACCTGGCGGGAGGAGTGCAGGAGCAGTTCTTC.

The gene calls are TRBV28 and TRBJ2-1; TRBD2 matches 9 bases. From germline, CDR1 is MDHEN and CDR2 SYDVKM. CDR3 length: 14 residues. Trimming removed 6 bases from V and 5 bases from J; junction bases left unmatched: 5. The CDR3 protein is CASSPSGINNEQFF. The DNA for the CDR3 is TGTGCCAGCAGCCCTAGCGGGATTAACAATGAGCAGTTCTTC. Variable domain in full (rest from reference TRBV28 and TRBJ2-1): DVKVTQSSRYLVKRTGEKVFLECVQDMDHENMFWYRQDPGLGLRLIYFSYDVKMKEKGDIPEGYSVSREKKERFSLILESASTNQTSMYLCASSPSGINNEQFFGPGTRLTVL.

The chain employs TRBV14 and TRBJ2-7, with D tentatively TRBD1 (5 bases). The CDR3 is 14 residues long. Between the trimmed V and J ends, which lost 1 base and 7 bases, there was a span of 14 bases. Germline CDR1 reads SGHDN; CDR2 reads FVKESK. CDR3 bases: TGTGCCAGCAGCCAAGGTGCAGGGCACAGGGAGCAGTACTTC. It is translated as CASSQGAGHREQYF.

The CDR3 loop reads CASSEDRDEQYF. For the CDR3, the DNA is TGTGCCAGCAGTGAAGACAGGGACGAGCAGTACTTC. V is TRBV6-1 and J is TRBJ2-5, with TRBD1 as a possible D gene (6 bases). The last part of the DNA fits TRBJ2-7 better; the J call may be wrong. CDR1 MNHNS and CDR2 SASEGT come from the germline V gene. This CDR3 has 12 amino acids.

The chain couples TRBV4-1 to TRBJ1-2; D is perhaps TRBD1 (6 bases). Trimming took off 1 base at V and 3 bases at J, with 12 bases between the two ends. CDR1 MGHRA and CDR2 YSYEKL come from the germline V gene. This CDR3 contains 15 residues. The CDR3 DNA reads TGCGCCAGCAGCCAAGCGGGGGGGCGAGACTATGGCTACACCTTC. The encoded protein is CASSQAGGRDYGYTF.

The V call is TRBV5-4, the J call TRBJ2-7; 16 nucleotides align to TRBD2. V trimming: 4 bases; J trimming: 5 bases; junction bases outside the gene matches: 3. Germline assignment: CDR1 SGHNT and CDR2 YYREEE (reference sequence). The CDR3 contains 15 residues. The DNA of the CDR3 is TGTGCCAGCAGCGAGGGACTAGCGGGAGGGAACGAGCAGTACTTC. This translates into CASSEGLAGGNEQYF.

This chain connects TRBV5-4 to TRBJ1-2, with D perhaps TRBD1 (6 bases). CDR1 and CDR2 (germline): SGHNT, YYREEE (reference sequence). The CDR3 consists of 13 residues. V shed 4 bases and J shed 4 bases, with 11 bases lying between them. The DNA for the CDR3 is TGTGCCAGCAGCATAGACAGGAGCTATGGCTACACCTTC. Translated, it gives CASSIDRSYGYTF.

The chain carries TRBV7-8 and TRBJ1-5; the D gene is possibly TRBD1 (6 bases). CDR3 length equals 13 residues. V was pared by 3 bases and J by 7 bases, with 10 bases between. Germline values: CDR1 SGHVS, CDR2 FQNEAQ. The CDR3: CASSFMRGQPQHF. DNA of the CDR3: TGTGCCAGCAGCTTTATGAGGGGGCAGCCCCAGCATTTT. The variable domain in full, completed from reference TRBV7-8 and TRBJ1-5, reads GAGVSQSPRYKVAKRGQDVALRCDPISGHVSLFWYQQALGQGPEFLTYFQNEAQLDKSGLPSDRFFAERPEGSVSTLKIQRTQQEDSAVYLCASSFMRGQPQHFGDGTRLSIL.

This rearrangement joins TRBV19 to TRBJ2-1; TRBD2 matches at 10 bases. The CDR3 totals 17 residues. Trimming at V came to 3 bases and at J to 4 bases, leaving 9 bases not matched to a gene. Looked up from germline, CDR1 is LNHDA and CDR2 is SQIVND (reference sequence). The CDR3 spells CASSIRPSGGRYNEQFF. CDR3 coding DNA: TGTGCCAGTAGTATCCGGCCTAGCGGGGGCCGGTACAATGAGCAGTTCTTC.

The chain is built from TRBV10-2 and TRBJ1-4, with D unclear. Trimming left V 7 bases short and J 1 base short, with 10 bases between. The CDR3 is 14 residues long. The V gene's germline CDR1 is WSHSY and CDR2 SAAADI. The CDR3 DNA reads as TGCGCCAGCACTAAGACATTAACTAATGAAAAACTGTTTTTT. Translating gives CASTKTLTNEKLFF.

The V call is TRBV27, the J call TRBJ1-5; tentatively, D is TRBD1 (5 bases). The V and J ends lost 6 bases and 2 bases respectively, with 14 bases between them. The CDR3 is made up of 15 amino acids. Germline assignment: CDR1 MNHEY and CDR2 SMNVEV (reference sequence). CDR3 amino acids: CASRSRQFGNQPQHF. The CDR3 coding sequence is TGTGCCAGCAGAAGTAGACAGTTTGGCAATCAGCCCCAGCATTTT.

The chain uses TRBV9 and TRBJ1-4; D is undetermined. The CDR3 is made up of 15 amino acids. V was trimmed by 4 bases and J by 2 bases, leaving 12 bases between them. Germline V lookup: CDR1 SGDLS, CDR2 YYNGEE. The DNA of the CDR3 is TGTGCCAGCAGCCCGGCGGGCTCCACTAATGAAAAACTGTTTTTT. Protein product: CASSPAGSTNEKLFF. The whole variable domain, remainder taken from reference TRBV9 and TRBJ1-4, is DSGVTQTPKHLITATGQRVTLRCSPRSGDLSVYWYQQSLDQGLQFLIQYYNGEERAKGNILERFSAQQFPDLHSELNLSSLELGDSALYFCASSPAGSTNEKLFFGSGTQLSVL.

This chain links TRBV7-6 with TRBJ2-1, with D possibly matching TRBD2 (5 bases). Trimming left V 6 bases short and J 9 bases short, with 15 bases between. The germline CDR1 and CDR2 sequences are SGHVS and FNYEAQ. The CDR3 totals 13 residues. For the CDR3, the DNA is TGTGCCAGCAGGAGCGGTATCTCGGGTGAGCAGTTCTTC. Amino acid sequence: CASRSGISGEQFF.

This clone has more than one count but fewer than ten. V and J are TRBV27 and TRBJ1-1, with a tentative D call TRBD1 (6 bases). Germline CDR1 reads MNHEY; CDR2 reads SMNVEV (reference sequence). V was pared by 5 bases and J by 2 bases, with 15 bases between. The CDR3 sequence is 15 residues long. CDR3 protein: CASSPQTGVNTEAFF. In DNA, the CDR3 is TGTGCCAGCAGTCCCCAGACAGGAGTTAACACTGAAGCTTTCTTT.

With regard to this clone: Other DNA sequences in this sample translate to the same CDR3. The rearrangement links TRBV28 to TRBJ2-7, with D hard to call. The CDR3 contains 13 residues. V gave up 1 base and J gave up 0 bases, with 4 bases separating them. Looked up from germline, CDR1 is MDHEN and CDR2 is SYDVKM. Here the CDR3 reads CASSLYSSYEQYF. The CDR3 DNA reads TGTGCCAGCAGTTTATATAGCTCCTACGAGCAGTACTTC.

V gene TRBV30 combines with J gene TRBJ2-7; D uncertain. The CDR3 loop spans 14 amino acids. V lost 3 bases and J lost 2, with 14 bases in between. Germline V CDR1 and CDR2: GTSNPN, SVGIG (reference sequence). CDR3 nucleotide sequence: TGTGCCTGGAGGGGCCGGATGTATACCTACGAGCAGTACTTC. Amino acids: CAWRGRMYTYEQYF. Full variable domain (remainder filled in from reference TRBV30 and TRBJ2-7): SQTIHQWPATLVQPVGSPLSLECTVEGTSNPNLYWYRQAAGRGLQLLFYSVGIGQISSEVPQNLSASRPQDRQFILSSKKLLLSDSGFYLCAWRGRMYTYEQYFGPGTRLTVT.

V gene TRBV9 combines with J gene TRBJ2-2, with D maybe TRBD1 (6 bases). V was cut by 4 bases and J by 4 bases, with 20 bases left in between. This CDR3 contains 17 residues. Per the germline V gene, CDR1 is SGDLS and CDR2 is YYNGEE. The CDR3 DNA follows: TGTGCCAGCAGCCGTCCTCGGGTGGGGGCGCGCACCGGGGAGCTGTTTTTT. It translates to CASSRPRVGARTGELFF.

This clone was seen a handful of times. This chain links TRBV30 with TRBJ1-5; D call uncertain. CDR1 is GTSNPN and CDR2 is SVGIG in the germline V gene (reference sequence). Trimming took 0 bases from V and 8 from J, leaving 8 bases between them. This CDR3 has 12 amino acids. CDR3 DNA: TGTGCCTGGAGTGTAAGGAGGGAGCCCCAGCATTTT. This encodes CAWSVRREPQHF.

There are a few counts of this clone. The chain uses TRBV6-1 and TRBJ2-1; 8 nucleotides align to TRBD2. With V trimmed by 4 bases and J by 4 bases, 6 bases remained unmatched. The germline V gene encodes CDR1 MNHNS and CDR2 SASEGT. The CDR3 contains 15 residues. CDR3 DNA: TGTGCCAGCAGTGCGGGAGGGAGTTATTACAATGAGCAGTTCTTC. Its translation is CASSAGGSYYNEQFF.

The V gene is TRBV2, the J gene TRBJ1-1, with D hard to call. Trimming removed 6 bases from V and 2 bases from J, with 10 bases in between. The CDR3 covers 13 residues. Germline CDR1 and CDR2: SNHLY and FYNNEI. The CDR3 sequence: CASRAQINTEAFF. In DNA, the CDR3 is TGTGCCAGCAGGGCCCAGATAAACACTGAAGCTTTCTTT.

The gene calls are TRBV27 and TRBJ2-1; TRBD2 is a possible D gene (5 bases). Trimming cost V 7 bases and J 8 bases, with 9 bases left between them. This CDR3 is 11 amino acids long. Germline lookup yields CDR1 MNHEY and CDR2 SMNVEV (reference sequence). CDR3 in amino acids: CASTQADEQFF. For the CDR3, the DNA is TGTGCCAGCACCCAAGCGGATGAGCAGTTCTTC.

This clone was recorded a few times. CDR3 protein: CASSPGQATNEKLFF. The CDR3 DNA follows: TGTGCCAGCAGCCCGGGACAGGCAACTAATGAAAAACTGTTTTTT. The chain is built from TRBV6-6 and TRBJ1-4; 8 positions match TRBD1. This CDR3 comprises 15 residues. Germline CDR1 reads MNHNY; CDR2 reads SVGAGI (reference sequence). The V segment lost 6 bases and the J segment 0 bases; nucleotides outside the gene matches: 3.

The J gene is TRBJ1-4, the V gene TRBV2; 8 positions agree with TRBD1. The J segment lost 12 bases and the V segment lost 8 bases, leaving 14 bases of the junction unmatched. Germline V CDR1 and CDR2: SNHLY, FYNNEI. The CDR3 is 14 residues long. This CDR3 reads CASVDGTGGTELFF. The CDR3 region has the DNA TGTGCCAGCGTCGACGGGACAGGCGGTACGGAACTGTTTTTT.

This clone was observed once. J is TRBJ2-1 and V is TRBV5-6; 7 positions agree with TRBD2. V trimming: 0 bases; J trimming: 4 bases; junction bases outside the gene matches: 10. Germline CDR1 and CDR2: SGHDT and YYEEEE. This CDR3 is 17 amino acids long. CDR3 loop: CASSLGGSLAIYNEQFF. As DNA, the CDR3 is TGTGCCAGCAGCTTGGGGGGGTCACTAGCGATTTACAATGAGCAGTTCTTC.

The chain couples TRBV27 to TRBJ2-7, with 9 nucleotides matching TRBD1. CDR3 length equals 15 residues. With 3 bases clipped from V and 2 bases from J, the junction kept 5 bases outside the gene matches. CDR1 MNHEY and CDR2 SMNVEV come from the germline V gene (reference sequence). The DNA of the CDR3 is TGTGCCAGCAGTTTGGTGAACAGGGGGCCCTACGAGCAGTACTTC. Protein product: CASSLVNRGPYEQYF.

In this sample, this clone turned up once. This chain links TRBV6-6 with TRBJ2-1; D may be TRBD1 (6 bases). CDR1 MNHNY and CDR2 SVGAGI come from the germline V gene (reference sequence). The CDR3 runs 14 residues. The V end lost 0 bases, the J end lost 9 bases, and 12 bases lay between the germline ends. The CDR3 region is CASSYSGQLGEQFF. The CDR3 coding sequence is TGTGCCAGCAGTTACTCAGGACAGCTCGGTGAGCAGTTCTTC.